The 32 T cell receptor beta chains below come from one sample, sequenced in a study of early T cells in non-severe SARS-CoV-2 infection. TCRdb fed the 5' RACE reads into MiXCR, producing one record per CDR3 protein. The data show 25,000 or so distinct CDR3 sequences, 2.9% seen once. Sequencing used whole blood. These receptors were taken from an adult who was a healthcare worker with PCR-confirmed SARS-CoV-2 infection or an uninfected control (not recorded which).

By frequency in the sample, this clonotype is medium-sized. This chain connects TRBV6-1 to TRBJ2-3; 12 bases are a match to TRBD2. Germline V lookup: CDR1 MNHNS, CDR2 SASEGT. The length of the CDR3 is 15 residues. Trimming took 4 bases from V and 7 from J; bases not matched to a gene: 6. CDR3 protein: CASSVLAGGKNTQYF. The CDR3 nucleotides read TGTGCCAGCAGTGTACTAGCGGGGGGTAAAAATACGCAGTATTTT.

In its sample, this clonotype was seen many times. This chain connects TRBV12-3 or TRBV12-4 to TRBJ2-5, with TRBD2 matching over 8 bases. This CDR3 comprises 18 residues. The trim removed 6 bases at V and 1 base at J, leaving 16 bases unmatched. The CDR3 DNA follows: TGTGCCAGCAGCCCCGAGGCCTGGACGGGGGGGCGCCAAGAGACCCAGTACTTC. This encodes CASSPEAWTGGRQETQYF.

This clonotype was picked up many times. The chain has TRBV24-1 and TRBJ1-1; D might be TRBD1 (5 bases). Germline CDR1 is KGHDR and CDR2 is SFDVKD. This CDR3 contains 13 residues. Trimming removed 3 bases at V and 10 bases at J, with 14 bases between. In DNA form, the CDR3 reads TGTGCCACCAGTGATGAGTTGGGGCGCGGAGCTTTCTTT. Its protein product is CATSDELGRGAFF.

This clonotype was detected ten times or more. V usage is TRBV6-6 and J usage is TRBJ2-7; D ambiguous. The germline CDR1 and CDR2 sequences are MNHNY and SVGAGI (reference sequence). V lost 0 bases and J lost 2, with 8 bases in between. This CDR3 is 14 amino acids long. CDR3 DNA: TGTGCCAGCAGTTACTCGGCAACAACCTACGAGCAGTACGTC. This encodes CASSYSATTYEQYV.

This clonotype occurred a few times. The chain employs TRBV29-1 and TRBJ2-3, with D unresolved. Trimming removed 1 base from V and 2 bases from J, with 7 bases in between. The CDR3 consists of 13 residues. Looked up from germline, CDR1 is SQVTM and CDR2 is ANQGSEA. CDR3 protein: CSVEGDTTDTQYF. For the CDR3, the DNA is TGCAGCGTTGAAGGAGACACCACAGATACGCAGTATTTT.

This clonotype was detected many times. The chain couples TRBV12-3 or TRBV12-4 to TRBJ1-1, with D perhaps TRBD1 (6 bases). Between the trimmed V and J ends, which lost 2 bases and 4 bases, there was a span of 17 bases. The CDR3 extends over 16 amino acids. CDR3 bases: TGTGCCAGCAGTTTAAGTCCGGGGGGCAGAGGCACTGAAGCTTTCTTT. Its protein is CASSLSPGGRGTEAFF.

This clonotype has a count of ten or more. The chain uses TRBV12-5 and TRBJ1-5; tentative D call: TRBD1 (5 bases). V lost 0 bases to trimming and J lost 2 bases, with 11 bases between them. The CDR3 runs 16 residues. Germline V lookup: CDR1 LGHNT, CDR2 FRNRAP. The chain's CDR3 is CASGLVGGVGNQPQHF. As DNA, the CDR3 is TGTGCTAGTGGTTTGGTAGGAGGGGTAGGCAATCAGCCCCAGCATTTT.

In its sample, this clonotype was seen many times. The V gene is TRBV19, the J gene TRBJ2-2; D is tentatively TRBD1 or TRBD2 (5 bases each). CDR1 is LNHDA, CDR2 SQIVND, per germline (reference sequence). V lost 7 bases, J lost 5 bases, and 17 bases lay in between. The CDR3 extends over 15 amino acids. For the CDR3, the DNA is TGTGCCAGTACCGCCGGGGCAGGGCGGACCGGGGAGCTGTTTTTT. Protein sequence: CASTAGAGRTGELFF.

This clonotype was counted at least ten times. The chain couples TRBV18 to TRBJ2-1; unclear D gene. The CDR3 is made up of 15 amino acids. The germline CDR1 and CDR2 sequences are KGHSH and LQKENI. V lost 3 bases and J lost 10, with 19 bases in between. The CDR3 sequence is CASSPPNLPLGEQFF. The CDR3 DNA follows: TGTGCCAGCTCACCCCCTAACTTGCCCCTGGGGGAGCAGTTCTTC.

This clonotype has at least ten counts. The V gene is TRBV21-1, the J gene TRBJ2-5. TRBV21-1 is a documented pseudogene. The CDR3 consists of 11 residues. CDR3: CAFGSEETQYF. In DNA, the CDR3 is TGTGCCTTCGGGTCCGAAGAGACCCAGTACTTC.

This clonotype was observed at least ten times. This chain's CDR3 is CASSQGPLGEAFF. DNA for the CDR3: TGCGCCAGCAGCCAAGGCCCTTTGGGTGAAGCTTTCTTT. The chain joins TRBV4-1 to TRBJ1-1; D is ambiguous. The CDR3 has 13 amino acids. Trimming removed 1 base at V and 7 bases at J, with 10 bases between. Looked up from germline, CDR1 is MGHRA and CDR2 is YSYEKL.

Ten or more counts support this clonotype. The CDR3 here is CASSQAPGPGNTIYF. Written as DNA, the CDR3 is TGTGCCAGCAGCCAAGCTCCAGGGCCTGGAAACACCATATATTTT. V and J are TRBV3-1 and TRBJ1-3; weak D call: TRBD1 (5 bases). Germline loops: CDR1 LGHDT, CDR2 YNNKEL (reference sequence). The CDR3 is 15 amino acids. V was shortened by 1 base and J by 2 bases, with 9 bases between the two germline ends.

This clonotype was seen many times. The genes are TRBV4-2 and TRBJ1-5, with TRBD1 matching 8 bases. CDR1 and CDR2 from the germline V gene are LGHNA and YNFKEQ. J lost 0 bases, V lost 0 bases, and 16 bases had no gene match. This CDR3 is built from 21 residues. The CDR3 bases are TGTGCCAGCAGCCAAGAAGGCCCCAGGGGGCGAAGAGGGTATAGCAATCAGCCCCAGCATTTT. This sequence encodes CASSQEGPRGRRGYSNQPQHF.

This clonotype was seen at least ten times. This chain connects TRBV5-1 to TRBJ2-7, with 9 positions matching TRBD2. CDR3 length equals 16 residues. Germline CDR1 SGHRS, CDR2 YFSETQ. J lost 5 bases, V lost 4 bases, and 13 bases had no gene match. The CDR3 reads CASSHFGGGALDEQYV. CDR3 in DNA: TGCGCCAGCAGCCATTTCGGCGGGGGGGCTTTAGACGAGCAGTACGTC.

There are many counts of this clonotype. This chain joins TRBV6-4 and TRBJ1-2; D call uncertain. The CDR3 consists of 14 residues. Germline-derived CDR1 and CDR2 are MRHNA and SNTAGT. V was pared by 6 bases and J by 0 bases, with 11 bases between. The DNA for the CDR3 is TGTGCCAGCAGACCCGATATTTCTAACTATGGCTACACCTTC. Translating gives CASRPDISNYGYTF.

This clonotype occurred many times. V is TRBV10-2 and J is TRBJ2-3; the D is unclear. Germline V lookup: CDR1 WSHSY, CDR2 SAAADI. V was trimmed by 5 bases and J by 5 bases, leaving 14 bases between them. The CDR3 extends over 14 amino acids. The CDR3 DNA is TGCGCCAGCAGTAGATTGTACTGGCTAGATACGCAGTATTTT. This codes for CASSRLYWLDTQYF.

This clonotype was counted many times. This rearrangement joins TRBV18 to TRBJ2-1; the D gene could be TRBD1 or TRBD2 (6 bases each). Germline values: CDR1 KGHSH, CDR2 LQKENI. Trimming stripped 4 bases from V and 5 bases from J, with 12 bases between. The CDR3 runs to 14 residues. The DNA for the CDR3 is TGTGCCAGCTCACAGGAGGGGGGCCACAATGAGCAGTTCTTC. Translated: CASSQEGGHNEQFF.

This clonotype was detected only a few times. This chain uses TRBV5-5 with TRBJ1-1; TRBD1 is a possible D gene (6 bases). The germline V gene has CDR1 SGHKS and CDR2 YYEKEE (reference sequence). Trimming stripped 4 bases from V and 1 base from J, with 11 bases between. This CDR3 has 14 residues. CDR3 nucleotide sequence: TGTGCCAGCAGCCCGGACAGCCGGAACACTGAAGCTTTCTTT. It yields the protein CASSPDSRNTEAFF.

This clonotype was recorded at least ten times. This chain joins TRBV25-1 and TRBJ1-1, with D tentatively TRBD1 (5 bases). The CDR3 is 13 amino acids. Germline V gene data show CDR1 as MGHDK and CDR2 as SYGVNS. The V and J ends lost 6 bases and 1 base respectively, with 9 bases between them. CDR3 nucleotides: TGTGCCAGCAGGGGCACAGGGAACACTGAAGCTTTCTTT. It is translated as CASRGTGNTEAFF. Full variable domain (outside the CDR3, taken from reference TRBV25-1 and TRBJ1-1): EADIYQTPRYLVIGTGKKITLECSQTMGHDKMYWYQQDPGMELHLIHYSYGVNSTEKGDLSSESTVSRIRTEHFPLTLESARPSHTSQYLCASRGTGNTEAFFGQGTRLTVV.

This clonotype was counted at least ten times. J is TRBJ2-3 and V is TRBV12-3 or TRBV12-4; 8 positions agree with TRBD2. The CDR3 consists of 14 residues. The junction had 4 bases not matched to a gene; V was cut back by 3 bases and J by 5 bases. In DNA, the CDR3 is TGTGCCAGCAGTTTGCGGGGGGCTAAAGATACGCAGTATTTT. Its protein is CASSLRGAKDTQYF.

This clonotype appeared many times. The genes are TRBV30 and TRBJ1-2, with TRBD1 identical over 9 bases. Germline V lookup: CDR1 GTSNPN, CDR2 SVGIG (reference sequence). V was pared by 5 bases and J by 2 bases, with 0 bases of the junction left unmatched. The length of the CDR3 is 12 residues. This CDR3 is CAWDRGNYGYTF. CDR3 coding DNA: TGTGCCTGGGACAGGGGGAACTATGGCTACACCTTC.

This clonotype was observed many times. CDR3: CASSLAPGGPIDTQYF. In nucleotides, the CDR3 is TGTGCCAGCAGCTTAGCGCCGGGGGGGCCGATAGATACGCAGTATTTT. This chain joins TRBV7-9 and TRBJ2-3, with TRBD2 matching 8 bases. V lost 0 bases to trimming and J lost 5 bases; unmatched junction nucleotides: 7. Per the germline V gene, CDR1 is SEHNR and CDR2 is FQNEAQ (reference sequence). This CDR3 has 16 residues.

There are many counts of this clonotype. V usage is TRBV3-1 and J usage is TRBJ2-5; 15 bases are shared with TRBD2. J gave up 4 bases and V 3 bases, and 6 bases lay outside the gene matches. Germline CDR1 LGHDT, CDR2 YNNKEL (reference sequence). The CDR3 has 17 amino acids. As DNA, the CDR3 is TGTGCCAGCAGCCAGGAGGGACTAGCGGGGGGACGAGAGACCCAGTACTTC. This encodes CASSQEGLAGGRETQYF.

This clonotype is classed as medium-sized. The rearrangement joins TRBV12-3 or TRBV12-4 to TRBJ1-1; TRBD1 aligns across 8 bases. This CDR3 is 13 amino acids long. Losses at the gene ends were 6 bases for V and 4 bases for J; bases not matched to a gene: 4. In DNA form, the CDR3 reads TGTGCCAGCAGCCGTGGGACAGGCACTGAAGCTTTCTTT. It translates to CASSRGTGTEAFF.

At least ten counts were recorded for this clonotype. The V call is TRBV7-3, the J call TRBJ2-5, with no clear D. Trimming shortened V by 5 bases and J by 2 bases, and 3 bases separated the two germline ends. The CDR3 consists of 11 residues. Per the germline V gene, CDR1 is SGHTA and CDR2 is FQGTGA. CDR3 nucleotide sequence: TGTGCCAGCAGCATGCAAGAGACCCAGTACTTC. It translates to CASSMQETQYF.

This chain joins TRBV12-3 or TRBV12-4 and TRBJ2-3, with D maybe TRBD2 (5 bases). The germline V and J ends were trimmed by 8 bases and 5 bases, with 14 bases remaining between them. The CDR3 has 13 amino acids. The CDR3 region is CASEGLIRDTQYF. In DNA form, the CDR3 reads TGTGCCAGCGAAGGACTTATCAGAGATACGCAGTATTTT.

This clonotype has more than one count but fewer than ten. CDR3 DNA: TGTGCCAGCAGAATACGTCAGGGTGCTAGCACAGATACGCAGTATTTT. Protein product: CASRIRQGASTDTQYF. The chain recombines TRBV6-1 with TRBJ2-3; tentatively, D is TRBD1 (5 bases). The ends were cut back, 6 bases at V and 0 bases at J, with 16 bases in the middle. CDR3 size: 16 residues. Germline values: CDR1 MNHNS, CDR2 SASEGT.

This clonotype was observed at least ten times. The chain employs TRBV12-3 or TRBV12-4 and TRBJ1-1; D is unresolved. The CDR3 spans 11 residues. The ends were cut back, 7 bases at V and 6 bases at J, with 9 bases in the middle. CDR3 DNA: TGTGCCAGCACTGCAGGCGCTGAAGCTTTCTTT. Its protein is CASTAGAEAFF.

This clonotype was counted many times. This chain links TRBV18 with TRBJ1-5, with unresolved D. The germline V gene has CDR1 KGHSH and CDR2 LQKENI. The CDR3 spans 14 residues. Trimming stripped 2 bases from V and 8 bases from J, with 13 bases between. This chain's CDR3 is CASSPGMGYEPQHF. In nucleotides, the CDR3 is TGTGCCAGCTCACCAGGAATGGGGTATGAGCCCCAGCATTTT.

This clonotype came up many times. This rearrangement joins TRBV6-5 to TRBJ2-2; no definite D call. This CDR3 is 13 amino acids long. Trimming pared 0 bases from V and 6 bases from J, leaving 5 bases between. CDR1 and CDR2 (germline): MNHEY, SVGAGI. The CDR3 coding sequence is TGTGCCAGCAGTTACTCCAGGTCCGGGGAGCTGTTTTTT. Translated: CASSYSRSGELFF.

This clonotype was picked up many times. The V gene is TRBV12-5, the J gene TRBJ1-2; 10 bases align to TRBD1. The CDR3 is 13 residues long. J gave up 8 bases and V 4 bases, and 4 bases lay outside the gene matches. Per the germline V gene, CDR1 is LGHNT and CDR2 is FRNRAP. CDR3 protein: CASGSGTGDGYTF. For the CDR3, the DNA is TGTGCTAGTGGTTCCGGGACAGGGGACGGCTACACCTTC.

Judged by abundance, this clonotype is medium-sized. The V gene is TRBV5-5, the J gene TRBJ2-7; D unresolved. V lost 0 bases to trimming and J lost 7 bases, with 11 bases between them. There are 13 residues in the CDR3. Germline-derived CDR1 and CDR2 are SGHKS and YYEKEE (reference sequence). In nucleotides, the CDR3 is TGTGCCAGCAGCTTGGAACTGCGGCAGGAGCAGTACGTC. It specifies CASSLELRQEQYV.